These 26 T cell receptor beta chains originate from one sample sequenced in a study of blood T cell repertoires in COVID-19. Data came from immunoSEQ multiplex PCR; TCRdb stores just in-frame clones and leaves some out. Of 90,000 to 150,000 clones listed, approximately 90% are singletons. Sequenced input: peripheral blood. These receptors were collected from a woman aged 45 to 65 with acute or convalescent COVID-19.

The genes are TRBV5-1 and TRBJ2-7, with D hard to call. The CDR3 extends over 12 amino acids. Trimming cost V 4 bases and J 4 bases, with 9 bases left between them. CDR1 is SGHRS and CDR2 is YFSETQ in the germline V gene. As DNA, the CDR3 is TGCGCCAGCAGCGACACAGAGTACGAGCAGTACTTC. Protein sequence: CASSDTEYEQYF.

The chain uses TRBV29-1 and TRBJ1-1; 9 positions agree with TRBD1. This CDR3 contains 12 residues. V shed 7 bases and J 3 bases; nucleotides not matched to a gene: 3. Germline V gene lookup returns CDR1 SQVTM and CDR2 ANQGSEA. The DNA of the CDR3 is TGCAGCGCGGGACAGGGCGACACTGAAGCTTTCTTT. As protein: CSAGQGDTEAFF.

The chain uses TRBV12-3 or TRBV12-4 and TRBJ2-7, with 8 positions matching TRBD1. The CDR3 runs 13 residues. J was trimmed by 7 bases and V by 2 bases; bases with no gene match: 4. Here the CDR3 DNA reads TGTGCCAGCAGTTTACAGGGGGCTGGGGAGCAGTACTTC. This translates into CASSLQGAGEQYF.

The DNA for the CDR3 is TGTGCCAGTAGTATGGCCCAGAGGGAGACCCAGTACTTC. This codes for CASSMAQRETQYF. V usage is TRBV19 and J usage is TRBJ2-5; D is unresolved. Trimming cost V 3 bases and J 5 bases, with 10 bases left between them. The CDR3 has 13 residues. The germline CDR1 and CDR2 sequences are LNHDA and SQIVND (reference sequence).

In this sample, this clone turned up once. The V call is TRBV3-1 (or the pseudogene TRBV3-2), the J call TRBJ2-1; no firm D call. This CDR3 is 14 amino acids long. Trimming pared 2 bases from V and 0 bases from J, leaving 5 bases between. Germline V CDR1 and CDR2: LGHDT, YNNKEL (reference sequence). In nucleotides, the CDR3 is TGTGCCAGCAGCCAAAGCCACTCCTACAATGAGCAGTTCTTC. It yields the protein CASSQSHSYNEQFF.

J is TRBJ2-3 and V is TRBV29-1, with D unresolved. V lost 0 bases to trimming and J lost 1 base, with 8 bases between them. CDR1 SQVTM and CDR2 ANQGSEA come from the germline V gene. The CDR3 extends over 14 amino acids. The CDR3 loop is CSVEEGAGTDTQYF. The CDR3 DNA follows: TGCAGCGTTGAAGAGGGCGCCGGCACAGATACGCAGTATTTT.

The rearrangement joins TRBV5-1 to TRBJ1-6; D might be TRBD1 (5 bases). The V end was cut by 0 bases, the J end by 7 bases, with 8 bases between. Germline CDR1 SGHRS, CDR2 YFSETQ. This CDR3 has 14 amino acids. The CDR3 loop is CASSLGQINSPLHF. The CDR3 DNA sequence: TGCGCCAGCAGCTTGGGACAGATAAATTCACCCCTCCACTTT.

This rearrangement joins TRBV9 to TRBJ1-2, with 7 bases identical to TRBD1. The CDR3 extends over 15 amino acids. Germline loops: CDR1 SGDLS, CDR2 YYNGEE. Trimming at V came to 4 bases and at J to 7 bases, leaving 13 bases not matched to a gene. DNA of the CDR3: TGTGCCAGCAGCCCCCAACAGGGGACCCGCGGTGGCTACACCTTC. It translates to CASSPQQGTRGGYTF.

V gene TRBV2 combines with J gene TRBJ2-1; D is unclear. This CDR3 contains 14 residues. V was pared by 7 bases and J by 0 bases, with 10 bases between. In germline, CDR1 is SNHLY, CDR2 FYNNEI. The CDR3 sequence: CASNPKSSYNEQFF. Here the CDR3 DNA reads TGTGCCAGCAATCCCAAGAGCTCCTACAATGAGCAGTTCTTC. Together with reference TRBV2 and TRBJ2-1, the CDR3 gives the full variable domain: EPEVTQTPSHQVTQMGQEVILRCVPISNHLYFYWYRQILGQKVEFLVSFYNNEISEKSEIFDDQFSVERPDGSNFTLKIRSTKLEDSAMYFCASNPKSSYNEQFFGPGTRLTVL.

The V call is TRBV5-1, the J call TRBJ1-4; 9 bases fit TRBD1. V lost 4 bases and J lost 8; bases outside the gene matches: 9. Germline CDR1 reads SGHRS; CDR2 reads YFSETQ. There are 15 residues in the CDR3. DNA of the CDR3: TGCGCCAGCAGCACAGGGACAGGGACCGAAGAAAAACTGTTTTTT. It codes for CASSTGTGTEEKLFF.

This rearrangement joins TRBV5-1 to TRBJ1-1, with no clear D. From germline, CDR1 is SGHRS and CDR2 YFSETQ. V was cut by 3 bases and J by 1 base, with 7 bases left in between. This CDR3 region has 13 residues. CDR3 loop: CASSSGPNTEAFF. The CDR3 DNA reads as TGCGCCAGCAGCTCCGGTCCGAACACTGAAGCTTTCTTT.

This chain links TRBV3-1 (or the pseudogene TRBV3-2) with TRBJ2-3; D remains ambiguous. The V end lost 4 bases, the J end lost 2 bases, and 4 bases lay between the germline ends. The germline V gene has CDR1 LGHDT and CDR2 YNNKEL (reference sequence). This CDR3 spans 12 amino acids. DNA for the CDR3: TGTGCCAGCAGCCCCAACACAGATACGCAGTATTTT. It translates to CASSPNTDTQYF.

The gene calls are TRBV30 and TRBJ1-6, with a tentative D call TRBD1 (6 bases). Germline V gene lookup returns CDR1 GTSNPN and CDR2 SVGIG (reference sequence). The CDR3 spans 13 residues. Trimming took off 5 bases at V and 10 bases at J, with 15 bases between the two ends. This CDR3 reads CAWVDRFSSPLHF. In DNA form, the CDR3 reads TGTGCCTGGGTGGACAGATTCTCCTCACCCCTCCACTTT.

The chain employs TRBV6-2 or TRBV6-3 and TRBJ2-5; TRBD1 is a possible D gene (6 bases). Trimming removed 4 bases at V and 1 base at J, with 13 bases between. Germline assignment: CDR1 MNHEY and CDR2 SVGEGT. The CDR3 sequence is 15 residues long. The CDR3 bases are TGTGCCAGCAGTTCGGACAGAGCAGGCCAAGAGACCCAGTACTTC. Encoded protein: CASSSDRAGQETQYF.

The CDR3 here is CGTQRLAVNTGELFF. CDR3 in DNA: TGTGGCACTCAGAGGCTAGCGGTGAACACCGGGGAGCTGTTTTTT. The chain combines TRBV11-2 with TRBJ2-2; the match to TRBD2 covers 7 bases. CDR1 is SGHAT, CDR2 FQNNGV, per germline. CDR3 length: 15 amino acids.

This sequence joins TRBV4-2 and TRBJ2-7, with D uncertain. From germline, CDR1 is LGHNA and CDR2 YNFKEQ. The length of the CDR3 is 14 residues. V was cut by 1 base and J by 4 bases, with 11 bases left in between. CDR3 sequence reads: CASSQGIGGYEQYF. The DNA for the CDR3 is TGTGCCAGCAGCCAAGGAATAGGCGGATACGAGCAGTACTTC.

This chain links TRBV5-4 with TRBJ2-7; 10 nucleotides line up with TRBD2. In germline, CDR1 is SGHNT, CDR2 YYREEE (reference sequence). CDR3 length equals 15 residues. V dropped 3 bases and J dropped 4; count of bases not matched to a gene: 7. The CDR3 coding sequence is TGTGCCAGCAGCTCGAGCGGGGGGGCAGATTACGAGCAGTACTTC. Protein product: CASSSSGGADYEQYF.

This clone occurred a few times. The rearrangement joins TRBV24-1 to TRBJ2-2; D is unresolved. CDR3 length: 15 amino acids. V dropped 3 bases and J dropped 1 base, with 8 bases sitting between them. Germline assignment: CDR1 KGHDR and CDR2 SFDVKD. CDR3 coding DNA: TGTGCCACCAGTGATCCGTCCGGGAACACCGGGGAGCTGTTTTTT. Residues: CATSDPSGNTGELFF.

The chain couples TRBV7-8 to TRBJ2-3, with TRBD2 as a possible D gene (6 bases). Trimming stripped 6 bases from V and 0 bases from J, with 16 bases between. From germline, CDR1 is SGHVS and CDR2 FQNEAQ. The CDR3 has 16 residues. Written as DNA, the CDR3 is TGTGCCAGCAGACCCAAGGCGGGGTCTAGCACAGATACGCAGTATTTT. Its protein product is CASRPKAGSSTDTQYF. Variable domain in full (rest from reference TRBV7-8 and TRBJ2-3): GAGVSQSPRYKVAKRGQDVALRCDPISGHVSLFWYQQALGQGPEFLTYFQNEAQLDKSGLPSDRFFAERPEGSVSTLKIQRTQQEDSAVYLCASRPKAGSSTDTQYFGPGTRLTVL.

The rearrangement uses TRBV14 and TRBJ2-2, with 7 bases that match TRBD2. Germline values: CDR1 SGHDN, CDR2 FVKESK. V dropped 10 bases and J dropped 2; count of bases not matched to a gene: 10. The CDR3 is made up of 15 amino acids. CDR3 residues: CAIPGGTNNTGELFF. In nucleotides, the CDR3 is TGTGCCATTCCTGGGGGGACTAATAACACCGGGGAGCTGTTTTTT. The full variable domain, its missing parts supplied by reference TRBV14 and TRBJ2-2, is EAGVTQFPSHSVIEKGQTVTLRCDPISGHDNLYWYRRVMGKEIKFLLHFVKESKQDESGMPNNRFLAERTGGTYSTLKVQPAELEDSGVYFCAIPGGTNNTGELFFGEGSRLTVL.

The chain joins TRBV5-1 to TRBJ1-1; maybe TRBD1 (5 bases). V was clipped by 0 bases and J by 2 bases, with 14 bases between them. Germline V gene lookup returns CDR1 SGHRS and CDR2 YFSETQ. The CDR3 consists of 16 residues. CDR3: CASSLGPGGVNTEAFF. The CDR3 DNA follows: TGCGCCAGCAGCTTGGGCCCGGGAGGGGTTAACACTGAAGCTTTCTTT.

The gene calls are TRBV6-5 and TRBJ2-1; D may be TRBD1 (6 bases). V shed 7 bases and J shed 4 bases, with 11 bases lying between them. The germline V gene has CDR1 MNHEY and CDR2 SVGAGI. The CDR3 runs to 13 residues. As DNA, the CDR3 is TGTGCCAGCACACGGACAGATTACAATGAGCAGTTCTTC. Its translation: CASTRTDYNEQFF.

V and J are TRBV4-3 and TRBJ1-2, with D perhaps TRBD1 (5 bases). Trimming stripped 0 bases from V and 0 bases from J, with 14 bases between. Germline CDR1 reads LGHNA; CDR2 reads YSLEER. The CDR3 covers 17 residues. The CDR3 loop reads CASSQDWRGHTNYGYTF. CDR3 sequence (DNA): TGCGCCAGCAGCCAAGACTGGCGAGGACACACTAACTATGGCTACACCTTC.

The J gene is TRBJ1-1, the V gene TRBV28; TRBD1 is a possible D gene (6 bases). This CDR3 region has 13 residues. Between the trimmed V and J ends, which lost 5 bases and 3 bases, there was a span of 10 bases. In germline, CDR1 is MDHEN, CDR2 SYDVKM. The CDR3 spells CASSRGGDTEAFF. CDR3 nucleotide sequence: TGTGCCAGCAGTCGAGGGGGGGACACTGAAGCTTTCTTT.

This clone has more than one count but fewer than ten. This chain connects TRBV7-9 to TRBJ2-7, with 9 bases lining up with TRBD1. The CDR3 runs to 13 residues. V dropped 6 bases and J dropped 4; count of bases not matched to a gene: 4. In germline, CDR1 is SEHNR, CDR2 FQNEAQ (reference sequence). As DNA, the CDR3 is TGTGCCAGCAGAGGGACAGGGAAGTACGAGCAGTACTTC. Its translation is CASRGTGKYEQYF.

The chain couples TRBV6-2 or TRBV6-3 to TRBJ1-5; weak D call: TRBD1 (6 bases). The CDR3 consists of 15 residues. Deletions cut 4 bases from V and 4 bases from J, with 14 bases between. The germline gives CDR1 MNHEY, CDR2 SVGEGT. CDR3 region: CASSSPDSSNQPQHF. The CDR3 DNA sequence: TGTGCCAGCAGTTCCCCGGACAGCAGTAATCAGCCCCAGCATTTT.